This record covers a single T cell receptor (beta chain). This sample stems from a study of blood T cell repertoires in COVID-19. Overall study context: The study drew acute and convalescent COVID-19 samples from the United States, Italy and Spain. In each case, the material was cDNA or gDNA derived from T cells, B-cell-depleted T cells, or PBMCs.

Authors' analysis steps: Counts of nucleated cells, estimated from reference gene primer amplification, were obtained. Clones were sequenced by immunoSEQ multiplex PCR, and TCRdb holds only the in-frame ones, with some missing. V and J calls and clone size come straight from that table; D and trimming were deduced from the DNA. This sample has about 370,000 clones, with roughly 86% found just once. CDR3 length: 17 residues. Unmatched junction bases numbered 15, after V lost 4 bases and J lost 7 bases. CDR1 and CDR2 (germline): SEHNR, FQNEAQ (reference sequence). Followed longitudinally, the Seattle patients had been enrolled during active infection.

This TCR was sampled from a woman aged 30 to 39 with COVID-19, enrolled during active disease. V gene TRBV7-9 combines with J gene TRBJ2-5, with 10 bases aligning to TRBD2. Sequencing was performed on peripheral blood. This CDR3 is CASSSNSGRAGGPTQYF. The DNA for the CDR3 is TGTGCCAGCAGCTCCAACAGCGGGAGGGCCGGGGGCCCGACCCAGTACTTC. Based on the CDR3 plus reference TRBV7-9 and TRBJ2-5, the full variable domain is DTGVSQNPRHKITKRGQNVTFRCDPISEHNRLYWYRQTLGQGPEFLTYFQNEAQLEKSRLLSDRFSAERPKGSFSTLEIQRTEQGDSAMYLCASSSNSGRAGGPTQYFGPGTRLLVL.